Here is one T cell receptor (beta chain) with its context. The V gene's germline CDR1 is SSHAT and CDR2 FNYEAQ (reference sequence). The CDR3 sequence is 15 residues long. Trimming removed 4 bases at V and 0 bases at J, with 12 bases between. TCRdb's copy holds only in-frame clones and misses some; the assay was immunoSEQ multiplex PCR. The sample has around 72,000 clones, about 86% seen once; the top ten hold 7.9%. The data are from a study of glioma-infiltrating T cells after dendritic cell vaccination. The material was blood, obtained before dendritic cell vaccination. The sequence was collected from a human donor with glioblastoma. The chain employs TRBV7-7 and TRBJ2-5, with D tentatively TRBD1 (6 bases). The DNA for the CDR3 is TGTGCCAGCAGCTCAGGGGACATGTACCAAGAGACCCAGTACTTC. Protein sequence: CASSSGDMYQETQYF.